One T cell receptor (beta chain) is described in this entry. Its antigen is unknown. The sample holds no much larger clone one base away, and base qualities are not on file. These data are taken from a study of T cell responses to AZD1222 COVID-19 vaccine (dated by TCRdb to the early 2020s). Describing the broader study: AZD1222 recipients with second doses at about 4 weeks or about 12 weeks were pooled, because spike-specific TCR depth and breadth did not differ between schedules. TCR sequencing was performed for roughly 240 trial participants, of whom 207 were given two doses of AZD1222 and 26 were given two doses of MenACWY control vaccine. Trial participants were enrolled into age subgroups of 18-55, 56-69 and 70-plus years, which contained 148, 28 and 57 TCR-sequenced participants, respectively.

The CDR3 regions of human TCRbeta chains were analyzed by immunosequencing. In the original analysis: TCRs in the repertoires were matched against a reference library of SARS-CoV-2-specific TCRs that had been generated with the MIRA antigen-specificity platform. Breadth was defined as the fraction of unique TCRs that were SARS-CoV-2-associated, and depth was defined as the fraction of total T cells that were SARS-CoV-2-associated. Using the MIRA data, every spike-specific TCR was mapped to the spike region that the TCR reacted to and assigned to either a CD4 or a CD8 class. Log10-transformed breadth and depth values were compared by one-way ANOVA with Sidak's multiple comparisons tests. In its TCRdb copy, this immuneACCESS table keeps in-frame sequences only and misses some clones. Where compared with another copy, unresolved V genes explain less than half of these, and the others have no known cause. V and J calls and clone size are as listed in that table; D and trimming were resolved from the DNA. A total of under 100,000 clones appear in this sample, roughly 85% of them only once. Jointly, the top ten make up more than 7% of the sample.

The CDR3, cysteine through phenylalanine, is 16 amino acids long. Only CDR3 DNA is held: 48 bases, read in frame from base 1. Trimming leaves V shorter by 5 bases and J shorter by 0 bases, with the junction holding 7 bases beyond the gene matches. CDR1 and CDR2 are drawn from the germline V gene (reference sequence): SEHNR, FQNEAQ. What the work shows at the level of the full study, not this receptor alone: The vaccine-associated CD4 TCRs covered the entire spike protein, and the dominant responses fell in regions 160-218 and 743-854. Nearly half of unique spike-specific TCRs reportedly recognized epitopes outside regions mutated in the B.1.351 and B.1.1.7 variants. Participants were mostly white British and included more females than males, and it was suggested by the authors that clonal diversity may have been underestimated. In the small 56-69-year group, the increase in depth fell short of significance, most likely because of low power. After two AZD1222 doses, both the breadth and the depth of spike-specific TCRs were significantly higher than at day 0 and than in MenACWY recipients. No day 14 peak-response samples were available, so repertoires were characterized only after the peak T cell response. Conclusions about previously exposed vaccinees are limited because only six or seven AZD1222 recipients were SARS-CoV-2 seropositive at baseline.

This specimen's time point label, per the study, means: baseline before first vaccination. Samples from vaccinated people were obtained from the UK trials COV001 and COV002, which included a single-blind randomized controlled phase 2/3 trial of AZD1222 (ChAdOx1 nCoV-19) in healthy adults. For TCRbeta chain sequencing, PBMC samples from trial participants were taken at day 0 and at day 28 after the second dose. Recombination linked TRBV7-9 to TRBJ2-7, and 10 junction bases match TRBD1. The sequencing used peripheral blood, collected on day 0 of AZD1222 vaccination. This sequence was found in an adult in good health. The CDR3 has the sequence CASSPRQGATSYEQYF. The base sequence is TGTGCCAGCAGCCCAAGACAGGGGGCGACCTCCTACGAGCAGTACTTC.